These T cell receptor beta chains were read from a single sample in a study of beta chain features in type 1 diabetes. Clones were sequenced by immunoSEQ multiplex PCR, and TCRdb holds only the in-frame ones, with some missing. The table has 200,000 to 250,000 clones, 25% to 30% seen once; the top ten hold more than 3%. Source material: central memory CD4+ T cells from blood. The receptors stem from a man aged 25-40 years in good health. Each CDR3 is given with its conserved first and last residue. D genes are given only for firm matches. For some rows the clone size is stated as once, few or many, or as a class when expanded; others skip it.

abundance,v_gene,j_gene,d_gene,CDR3aa,CDR3nt
-,TRBV6-5,TRBJ2-2,TRBD1,CASSGDRVGELFF,TGTGCCAGCAGTGGCGACAGGGTCGGGGAGCTGTTTTTT
few,TRBV30,TRBJ2-7,-,CAWGERGYEQYF,TGTGCCTGGGGTGAAAGGGGCTACGAGCAGTACTTC
-,TRBV9,TRBJ2-5,-,CASSAGPHQETQYF,TGTGCCAGCAGCGCAGGACCCCACCAAGAGACCCAGTACTTC
-,TRBV25-1,TRBJ2-7,-,CASSEFRTATYEQYF,TGTGCCAGCAGTGAATTCAGGACGGCAACCTACGAGCAGTACTTC
-,TRBV29-1,TRBJ2-7,TRBD1,CSAIPGQGIEQYF,TGCAGCGCAATACCGGGACAGGGGATCGAGCAGTACTTC
-,TRBV9,TRBJ2-7,-,CASSVTDISYEQYF,TGTGCCAGCAGCGTCACTGACATCTCCTACGAGCAGTACTTC
-,TRBV18,TRBJ2-7,-,CASSPQGSSYEQYF,TGTGCCAGCTCACCGCAGGGGAGCTCCTACGAGCAGTACTTC
few,TRBV29-1,TRBJ2-3,TRBD2,CSVTFLAGAGDTQYF,TGCAGCGTCACTTTCCTAGCGGGAGCGGGAGATACGCAGTATTTT
few,TRBV6-5,TRBJ2-1,-,CASSYLQGRRNGEQFF,TGTGCCAGCAGTTATCTCCAGGGCCGTAGAAACGGTGAGCAGTTCTTC
-,TRBV19,TRBJ2-1,TRBD2,CASRQGGLAGNSEQFF,TGTGCCAGTAGACAGGGGGGACTAGCGGGAAACAGTGAGCAGTTCTTC
-,TRBV11-2,TRBJ1-1,-,CASSPQGTTEAFF,TGTGCCAGCAGCCCCCAGGGGACCACTGAAGCTTTCTTT
few,TRBV30,TRBJ2-7,-,CAWRKIGTFNEQYF,TGTGCCTGGCGAAAAATCGGGACATTCAACGAGCAGTACTTC
few,TRBV6-6,TRBJ2-5,-,CASSTQETQYF,TGTGCCAGCAGTACCCAAGAGACCCAGTACTTC
-,TRBV30,TRBJ1-5,TRBD1,CAWSPTGGLQPQHF,TGTGCCTGGAGTCCTACAGGGGGCCTTCAGCCCCAGCATTTT
-,TRBV7-7,TRBJ2-5,-,CASSSGEQGAETQYF,TGTGCCAGCAGCTCCGGCGAGCAGGGCGCTGAAACCCAGTACTTC
-,TRBV28,TRBJ2-2,-,CASSRGLNTGELFF,TGTGCCAGTAGCCGGGGACTTAACACCGGGGAGCTGTTTTTT
few,TRBV6-5,TRBJ2-3,-,CARIPTAGITDTQYF,TGTGCCAGGATACCGACGGCGGGTATCACAGATACGCAGTATTTT
-,TRBV7-9,TRBJ1-5,-,CASSFGTDNQPQHF,TGTGCCAGCAGCTTCGGGACTGATAATCAGCCCCAGCATTTT
-,TRBV30,TRBJ2-4,-,CAWSVKRALAKNIQYF,TGTGCCTGGAGTGTAAAGAGGGCCCTAGCCAAAAACATTCAGTACTTC
-,TRBV2,TRBJ2-1,TRBD2,CAGLRGRAIDEQFF,TGTGCCGGCCTTCGCGGGAGGGCCATCGATGAGCAGTTCTTC
few,TRBV7-2,TRBJ2-1,TRBD2,CASSLTVLAGSYNEQFF,TGTGCCAGCAGCCTCACCGTTCTAGCGGGATCCTACAATGAGCAGTTCTTC
few,TRBV23-1,TRBJ1-6,TRBD1,CASSQTLRDREPLHF,TGCGCCAGCAGTCAAACGCTCCGGGACAGGGAACCCCTCCACTTT
-,TRBV25-1,TRBJ1-5,TRBD1,CASSAPGQDYSNQPQHF,TGTGCCAGCAGTGCTCCGGGACAGGATTATAGCAATCAGCCCCAGCATTTT
few,TRBV10-3,TRBJ2-5,-,CAISESPPGEETQYF,TGTGCCATCAGTGAGTCACCTCCAGGGGAAGAGACCCAGTACTTC
-,TRBV5-4,TRBJ2-7,-,CASSGDGESYEQYF,TGTGCCAGCAGCGGGGACGGAGAGAGCTACGAGCAGTACTTC
-,TRBV19,TRBJ2-3,TRBD2,CASSITTSESQYF,TGTGCCAGTAGTATAACGACTAGCGAGTCGCAGTATTTT
-,TRBV2,TRBJ2-5,-,CASSEGRETQYF,TGTGCCAGCAGTGAGGGGCGAGAGACCCAGTACTTC
few,TRBV14,TRBJ2-5,-,CASSQERFWETQYF,TGTGCCAGCAGCCAAGAAAGGTTTTGGGAGACCCAGTACTTC
few,TRBV5-5,TRBJ2-6,-,CASSLAGAGANVLTF,TGTGCCAGCAGCTTGGCGGGTGCTGGGGCCAACGTCCTGACTTTC
few,TRBV5-4,TRBJ2-1,-,CASSLEGPRYNEQFF,TGTGCCAGCAGCTTGGAGGGACCGCGATACAATGAGCAGTTCTTC
-,TRBV15,TRBJ2-3,TRBD2,CATRRREEGDTQYF,TGTGCCACCAGACGGCGGGAGGAGGGAGATACGCAGTATTTT
-,TRBV6-6,TRBJ2-1,-,CASSRLGDEQFF,TGTGCCAGCAGCCGACTAGGCGATGAGCAGTTCTTC
few,TRBV6-5,TRBJ2-1,-,CASRLGQFNEQFF,TGTGCCAGCCGGTTAGGACAATTCAATGAGCAGTTCTTC
-,TRBV28,TRBJ2-3,TRBD2,CASSFRTSGTDTQYF,TGTGCCAGCAGCTTCCGGACTAGCGGGACAGATACGCAGTATTTT
few,TRBV30,TRBJ1-1,-,CAWSDRETEAFF,TGTGCCTGGAGTGACAGGGAGACTGAAGCTTTCTTT
-,TRBV2,TRBJ2-1,-,CASSDLGGGEQFF,TGTGCCAGCAGTGATTTGGGAGGGGGTGAGCAGTTCTTC
few,TRBV7-2,TRBJ1-3,-,CASSRTVSGNTIYF,TGTGCCAGCAGCCGGACAGTCTCTGGAAACACCATATATTTT
-,TRBV6-6,TRBJ2-2,-,CASSPPAGELFF,TGTGCCAGCAGTCCGCCAGCCGGGGAGCTGTTTTTT
few,TRBV29-1,TRBJ1-2,-,CSGGTGTDYGYTF,TGCAGCGGAGGTACCGGGACGGATTATGGCTACACCTTC
few,TRBV4-1,TRBJ1-1,-,CASSHGGKNTEAFF,TGCGCCAGCAGCCACGGAGGGAAGAACACTGAAGCTTTCTTT
few,TRBV7-9,TRBJ1-3,-,CASSLGLSGNTIYF,TGTGCCAGCAGCTTGGGACTGTCTGGAAACACCATATATTTT
-,TRBV30,TRBJ1-1,TRBD1,CAWSADRGTEAFF,TGTGCCTGGAGTGCGGACAGGGGAACTGAAGCTTTCTTT
many,TRBV7-9,TRBJ2-1,-,CASSKSGGGYNEQFF,TGTGCCAGCAGCAAATCAGGTGGGGGCTACAATGAGCAGTTCTTC
few,TRBV7-9,TRBJ2-2,-,CASSSGTGRELFF,TGTGCCAGCAGCTCGGGGACTGGAAGGGAGCTGTTTTTT
few,TRBV28,TRBJ2-6,-,CASSLRGTGANVLTF,TGTGCCAGCAGTTTAAGAGGAACTGGGGCCAACGTCCTGACTTTC
few,TRBV5-6,TRBJ2-7,TRBD2,CASSSGLAESSYEQYF,TGTGCCAGCAGCTCCGGACTAGCGGAAAGCTCCTACGAGCAGTACTTC
-,TRBV7-2,TRBJ2-2,TRBD1,CASSLTGGAPNTGELFF,TGTGCCAGCAGCTTGACAGGGGGCGCACCGAACACCGGGGAGCTGTTTTTT
many,TRBV7-9,TRBJ1-1,-,CASQQGLNTEAFF,TGTGCCAGTCAACAGGGTCTGAACACTGAAGCTTTCTTT
few,TRBV6-1,TRBJ2-3,-,CASSDITAPSADTQYF,TGTGCCAGCAGTGACATTACAGCTCCTTCCGCAGATACGCAGTATTTT
-,TRBV14,TRBJ2-5,-,CASSQDIGETQYF,TGTGCCAGCAGCCAAGATATTGGGGAGACCCAGTACTTC
-,TRBV19,TRBJ2-7,-,CASSPVQAQGSYEQYF,TGTGCCAGTAGTCCCGTTCAGGCGCAGGGCAGCTACGAGCAGTACTTC
few,TRBV30,TRBJ2-1,-,CAWSVRREQFF,TGTGCCTGGAGTGTGCGTCGGGAGCAGTTCTTC
-,TRBV4-1,TRBJ1-5,-,CASSQVGRLAQPQHF,TGCGCCAGCAGCCAAGTGGGACGGCTCGCTCAGCCCCAGCATTTT
-,TRBV27,TRBJ2-7,TRBD2,CASSLKGTSGEQYF,TGTGCCAGCAGTTTAAAAGGGACTAGCGGAGAGCAGTACTTC
-,TRBV11-1,TRBJ2-7,-,CASSTNRETVYEQYF,TGTGCCAGCAGCACGAACAGGGAAACGGTCTACGAGCAGTACTTC
-,TRBV2,TRBJ2-7,-,CASIPQPIGVSYEQYF,TGTGCCAGCATCCCTCAGCCTATAGGGGTTTCGTACGAGCAGTACTTC
-,TRBV27,TRBJ1-3,-,CASSPDGRNTIYF,TGTGCCAGCAGTCCTGACGGGAGAAACACCATATATTTT